In this sample, the clone carrying this TCR beta chain turned up many times. The sample belongs to a study of T-cell reconstitution after alpha-beta-depleted transplantation in children. The library targeted TCRbeta and was prepared with unique molecular identifiers. TCRdb re-derived calls from the PCR reads in MiXCR, one entry per CDR3 protein. The sample includes hundreds of thousands of distinct CDR3 sequences, roughly 8.2% seen only once; the top ten take about 6.4%. V lost 7 bases, J lost 7 bases, and 13 bases stayed unmatched. CDR3 length: 14 amino acids. The germline gives CDR1 DFQATT, CDR2 SNEGSKA (reference sequence).

This receptor was taken from a male patient younger than 18 who had a stem cell transplant for acute lymphoblastic leukemia, so the T cells may come from the graft donor. V and J are TRBV20-1 and TRBJ2-7, with TRBD2 matching over 10 bases. The sequencing used PBMCs, mostly from graft donor cells, collected 180 days after TCRalphabeta/CD19-depleted stem cell transplant. This CDR3 reads CSVPGSGRANEQYF. CDR3 sequence (DNA): TGCAGTGTCCCCGGGAGCGGGAGGGCCAATGAGCAGTACTTC.